The 31 T cell receptor beta chains in this list originate from one sample, sequenced in a study of somatic mutations in cytotoxic T cells in rheumatoid arthritis. Sequencing was performed with immunoSEQ multiplex PCR; in TCRdb, only in-frame clones are kept and a portion is missing. The repertoire includes 15,000 to 20,000 clones, around 80% of them detected once, and under 5.5% sits in the top ten. Sequencing was carried out using CD8+ T cells sorted from blood. These receptors originate from an adult with rheumatoid arthritis.

The chain couples TRBV27 to TRBJ2-2, with D perhaps TRBD2 (5 bases). The CDR3 spans 14 residues. V was clipped by 4 bases and J by 3 bases, with 9 bases between them. Germline CDR1 reads MNHEY; CDR2 reads SMNVEV (reference sequence). CDR3: CASSYTRDTGELFF. CDR3 sequence (DNA): TGTGCCAGCAGTTATACTAGAGACACCGGGGAGCTGTTTTTT.

This sequence joins TRBV6-1 and TRBJ2-7; 7 positions match TRBD1. V shed 8 bases and J 2 bases; nucleotides not matched to a gene: 12. The germline V gene encodes CDR1 MNHNS and CDR2 SASEGT. The CDR3 runs 15 residues. DNA of the CDR3: TGTGCCAGCTTAGGGCCGGGACAGAGACCCTACGAGCAGTACTTC. As protein: CASLGPGQRPYEQYF.

The chain joins TRBV27 to TRBJ2-7; weak D call: TRBD1 (5 bases). From germline, CDR1 is MNHEY and CDR2 SMNVEV (reference sequence). The CDR3 consists of 14 residues. Between the trimmed V and J ends, which lost 5 bases and 5 bases, there was a span of 16 bases. CDR3 region: CASSNHRKTNEQYF. CDR3 sequence (DNA): TGTGCCAGCAGTAACCACAGGAAAACGAACGAGCAGTACTTC.

The rearrangement uses TRBV6-5 and TRBJ1-1; perhaps TRBD1 as D (5 bases). The CDR3 is 12 amino acids. The germline CDR1 and CDR2 sequences are MNHEY and SVGAGI. V lost 8 bases to trimming and J lost 8 bases, with 15 bases between them. The CDR3 region is CASGGSVLEAFF. The DNA of the CDR3 is TGTGCCAGCGGGGGTTCGGTTCTAGAAGCTTTCTTT.

The chain uses TRBV11-1 and TRBJ2-7; TRBD1 matches at 9 bases. The germline V gene encodes CDR1 SGHAT and CDR2 FQDESV (reference sequence). The CDR3 is made up of 15 amino acids. Trimming took 5 bases from V and 2 from J; bases not matched to a gene: 7. CDR3 protein: CASSLRDRVPYEQYF. DNA for the CDR3: TGTGCCAGCAGCCTCCGGGACAGGGTTCCCTACGAGCAGTACTTC.

The chain is built from TRBV10-3 and TRBJ2-1; 9 bases fit TRBD2. V was pared by 8 bases and J by 5 bases, with 4 bases of the junction left unmatched. Germline V CDR1 and CDR2: ENHRY, SYGVKD. This CDR3 spans 13 amino acids. The CDR3 DNA reads TGTGCCATCGAGGCTAGCGGGGACAATGAGCAGTTCTTC. Protein sequence: CAIEASGDNEQFF.

The rearrangement links TRBV10-3 to TRBJ2-7; TRBD1 might be the D (5 bases). Germline CDR1 is ENHRY and CDR2 is SYGVKD. Trimming took 7 bases from V and 0 from J, leaving 10 bases between them. The CDR3 has 13 amino acids. CDR3 sequence reads: CAITTESSYEQYF. The CDR3 region has the DNA TGTGCCATCACGACAGAGAGCTCCTACGAGCAGTACTTC.

The chain links TRBV14 to TRBJ2-3; D unresolved. V gave up 1 base and J gave up 1 base, with 15 bases separating them. The V gene's germline CDR1 is SGHDN and CDR2 FVKESK. The CDR3 extends over 17 amino acids. CDR3 bases: TGTGCCAGCAGCCAAGTGCCGGCCAGCGCCCGCACAGATACGCAGTATTTT. Translated, it gives CASSQVPASARTDTQYF.

The chain carries TRBV5-1 and TRBJ2-7; TRBD1 aligns across 7 bases. This CDR3 contains 14 residues. After removal of 0 bases from V and 6 bases from J, the junction contained 6 bases not matched to a gene. CDR1 is SGHRS and CDR2 is YFSETQ in the germline V gene. CDR3 protein: CASSLGGQLTEQYF. The CDR3, as DNA: TGCGCCAGCAGCTTGGGGGGACAGTTAACCGAGCAGTACTTC.

This sequence joins TRBV6-5 and TRBJ1-5; the D gene is possibly TRBD1 (6 bases). The length of the CDR3 is 14 residues. CDR1 and CDR2 from the germline V gene are MNHEY and SVGAGI. V was trimmed by 5 bases and J by 11 bases, leaving 19 bases between them. CDR3 bases: TGTGCCAGCAGTCCCGGAACCGGGACAATGACCCAGCATTTT. This codes for CASSPGTGTMTQHF.

The rearrangement links TRBV27 to TRBJ2-1, with D tentatively TRBD2 (6 bases). The CDR3 runs 16 residues. Deletions cut 6 bases from V and 3 bases from J, with 18 bases between. From germline, CDR1 is MNHEY and CDR2 SMNVEV (reference sequence). CDR3 in amino acids: CASSSSRTIDYNEQFF. In nucleotides, the CDR3 is TGTGCCAGCAGCTCATCTCGGACTATCGACTACAATGAGCAGTTCTTC.

In its sample, this clone was seen a few times. At one boundary the junction diverges from the germline segment, which might be a read error. The rearrangement uses TRBV7-9 and TRBJ2-7; D may be TRBD1 (6 bases). Germline CDR1 is SEHNR and CDR2 is FQNEAQ (reference sequence). The CDR3 is made up of 11 amino acids. The CDR3 DNA is TGTGCCAGCAGCCAGACACGGGACATGAACTTC. It codes for CASSQTRDMNF.

The chain employs TRBV5-1 and TRBJ2-7, with a tentative D call TRBD2 (6 bases). Germline V gives CDR1 SGHRS, CDR2 YFSETQ. The CDR3 spans 15 residues. Trimming took off 3 bases at V and 3 bases at J, with 16 bases between the two ends. As DNA, the CDR3 is TGCGCCAGCAGCTGGGGAGGTGGAGGGGACTACGAGCAGTACTTC. Translated: CASSWGGGGDYEQYF.

In this sample, this clone turned up a few times. V gene TRBV10-3 combines with J gene TRBJ1-6; D perhaps matches TRBD1 (5 bases). V was shortened by 1 base and J by 5 bases, with 12 bases between the two germline ends. This CDR3 spans 16 amino acids. CDR1 and CDR2 (germline): ENHRY, SYGVKD. The CDR3 nucleotides are TGTGCCATCAGTGAGTTGGCAGGGTACAATAATTCACCCCTCCACTTT. It specifies CAISELAGYNNSPLHF.

The chain couples TRBV9 to TRBJ2-3, with D perhaps TRBD2 (7 bases). The CDR3 is 14 residues long. The V gene's germline CDR1 is SGDLS and CDR2 YYNGEE. With 7 bases removed from V and 5 bases from J, the gap between germline ends came to 17 bases. The CDR3 DNA follows: TGTGCCAGCGGGGGGGACAACCCGGGAGATACGCAGTATTTT. Residues: CASGGDNPGDTQYF.

The genes are TRBV6-6 and TRBJ2-3, with no clear D. V lost 0 bases and J lost 2, with 9 bases in between. Per germline, CDR1 MNHNY and CDR2 SVGAGI (reference sequence). The length of the CDR3 is 15 residues. The CDR3 loop reads CASSYSRWATDTQYF. DNA of the CDR3: TGTGCCAGCAGTTACTCGCGGTGGGCCACAGATACGCAGTATTTT.

This clone was detected only a few times. As DNA, the CDR3 is TGTGCCTGGAGTGTAACGGGGGACTACGAGCAGTACTTC. It yields the protein CAWSVTGDYEQYF. The chain recombines TRBV30 with TRBJ2-7, with TRBD2 as a possible D gene (6 bases). V was pared by 0 bases and J by 3 bases, with 9 bases between. Germline V gene sequence: CDR1 GTSNPN, CDR2 SVGIG (reference sequence). The CDR3 has 13 amino acids.

The chain couples TRBV27 to TRBJ1-2; 8 bases map to TRBD1. V lost 8 bases and J lost 6; bases outside the gene matches: 2. Germline lookup yields CDR1 MNHEY and CDR2 SMNVEV (reference sequence). CDR3 length: 11 amino acids. The CDR3 here is CASGQGHGYTF. For the CDR3, the DNA is TGTGCCAGCGGACAGGGCCATGGCTACACCTTC.

This clone was detected only a few times. The rearrangement uses TRBV9 and TRBJ2-7; D gene ambiguous. CDR3 size: 14 residues. Germline CDR1 SGDLS, CDR2 YYNGEE. The germline V and J ends were trimmed by 4 bases and 0 bases, with 11 bases remaining between them. This chain's CDR3 is CASSPILNSYEQYF. In DNA form, the CDR3 reads TGTGCCAGCAGCCCCATACTAAACTCCTACGAGCAGTACTTC.

CDR3 DNA: TGTGCCAGTAGTATCGGGACAGGGGGCAACGAGCAGTACTTC. This codes for CASSIGTGGNEQYF. The chain has TRBV19 and TRBJ2-7, with 12 bases identical to TRBD1. The germline V gene encodes CDR1 LNHDA and CDR2 SQIVND (reference sequence). The CDR3 spans 14 residues. Trimming at V came to 3 bases and at J to 5 bases, leaving 2 bases not matched to a gene. The full variable domain, with the rest looked up from reference TRBV19 and TRBJ2-7, is DGGITQSPKYLFRKEGQNVTLSCEQNLNHDAMYWYRQDPGQGLRLIYYSQIVNDFQKGDIAEGYSVSREKKESFPLTVTSAQKNPTAFYLCASSIGTGGNEQYFGPGTRLTVT.

The gene calls are TRBV7-9 and TRBJ2-5; no clear D gene. The last part of the DNA fits TRBJ2-7 better; the J call may be wrong. The CDR3 is 13 amino acids. CDR1 is SEHNR, CDR2 FQNEAQ, per germline (reference sequence). The CDR3 region is CASINGLTYEQYF. The CDR3 nucleotides are TGTGCCAGCATAAATGGGCTAACCTACGAGCAGTACTTC.

The V and J genes are TRBV27 and TRBJ2-5; 11 nucleotides align to TRBD2. The CDR3 length is 16 residues. Germline V gene data show CDR1 as MNHEY and CDR2 as SMNVEV (reference sequence). Trimming took 5 bases from V and 5 from J; bases not matched to a gene: 10. DNA for the CDR3: TGTGCCAGCAGTCCATGGGCTAGCGGGGGGATGGAGACCCAGTACTTC. As protein: CASSPWASGGMETQYF.

The J gene is TRBJ2-2, the V gene TRBV27, with D perhaps matching TRBD1 or TRBD2 (6 bases each). CDR3 length: 14 amino acids. Trimming removed 10 bases at V and 2 bases at J, with 14 bases between. Germline lookup yields CDR1 MNHEY and CDR2 SMNVEV (reference sequence). The DNA of the CDR3 is TGTGCCACAGGGGAGGAGGTCAACACCGGGGAGCTGTTTTTT. Translation: CATGEEVNTGELFF.

Only a few counts were recorded for this clone. V usage is TRBV21-1 and J usage is TRBJ1-1. TRBV21-1 counts as a pseudogene. The CDR3 is 12 amino acids. The DNA for the CDR3 is TGTGCCAGCAAGGAGGGGGACACTGAAGCTTTCTTT. This sequence encodes CASKEGDTEAFF.

The sample holds one count of this clone. The chain combines TRBV9 with TRBJ2-1, with 9 positions matching TRBD1. The CDR3 consists of 22 residues. Germline V gene lookup returns CDR1 SGDLS and CDR2 YYNGEE. V shed 4 bases and J 3 bases; nucleotides not matched to a gene: 26. In DNA, the CDR3 is TGTGCCAGCAGCTCACCCGGGACAGGGACTGTGGAAGCTACTTCGGACTACAATGAGCAGTTCTTC. It is translated as CASSSPGTGTVEATSDYNEQFF.

This chain uses TRBV9 with TRBJ1-2; D unresolved. Trimming took 2 bases from V and 6 from J, leaving 8 bases between them. Per germline, CDR1 SGDLS and CDR2 YYNGEE. The CDR3 sequence is 12 residues long. The CDR3 bases are TGTGCCAGCAGCGTGGGGAACGATGGCTACACCTTC. This sequence encodes CASSVGNDGYTF.

The genes are TRBV6-1 and TRBJ2-2; weak D call: TRBD1 (5 bases). Germline V gene sequence: CDR1 MNHNS, CDR2 SASEGT. V shed 6 bases and J shed 6 bases, with 11 bases lying between them. This CDR3 is 13 amino acids long. The CDR3 nucleotides read TGTGCCAGCAGCCTCCACAGGTCCGGGGAGCTGTTTTTT. Translation gives CASSLHRSGELFF.

This clone has only a few counts. The chain carries TRBV19 and TRBJ1-1; a weak D match, TRBD1 (6 bases). The CDR3 has 14 amino acids. Trimming took off 5 bases at V and 2 bases at J, with 12 bases between the two ends. Per germline, CDR1 LNHDA and CDR2 SQIVND (reference sequence). CDR3 nucleotides: TGTGCCAGTAGTTTCTCGACAGGAAACACTGAAGCTTTCTTT. Its protein is CASSFSTGNTEAFF.

The chain links TRBV2 to TRBJ2-2, with D possibly being TRBD1 (5 bases). Looked up from germline, CDR1 is SNHLY and CDR2 is FYNNEI. Trimming removed 10 bases from V and 2 bases from J, with 11 bases in between. This CDR3 has 13 amino acids. CDR3 DNA sequence: TGTGCCACCGACGACAGTAACACCGGGGAGCTGTTTTTT. It yields the protein CATDDSNTGELFF.

This rearrangement joins TRBV7-9 to TRBJ1-1, with D uncertain. Trimming pared 1 base from V and 0 bases from J, leaving 6 bases between. Looked up from germline, CDR1 is SEHNR and CDR2 is FQNEAQ (reference sequence). This CDR3 comprises 14 residues. The CDR3 nucleotides are TGTGCCAGCAGCTTAGTCGGCTTGAACACTGAAGCTTTCTTT. Amino acids: CASSLVGLNTEAFF.

By share, this clone ranks as medium-sized. The gene calls are TRBV2 and TRBJ2-7, with D perhaps TRBD2 (5 bases). CDR1 is SNHLY and CDR2 is FYNNEI in the germline V gene. With 3 bases removed from V and 7 bases from J, the gap between germline ends came to 10 bases. The CDR3 consists of 12 residues. The CDR3 DNA reads as TGTGCCAGCAGTGACACGGGGTGGGAGCAGTACTTC. Translation gives CASSDTGWEQYF.